A single sample gave rise to the 27 T cell receptor beta chains below, sequenced in a study of blood T cell repertoires in COVID-19. Some clones are missing from TCRdb's copy, which holds only in-frame ones; the method was immunoSEQ multiplex PCR. The data show about 340,000 clones, 90% to 95% seen once. Input material: peripheral blood. These receptors all come from a woman between 18 and 29 years old who had recovered from COVID-19.

This clone was picked up a small number of times. V usage is TRBV2 and J usage is TRBJ2-7; D unclear. The CDR3 is 15 amino acids. In germline, CDR1 is SNHLY, CDR2 FYNNEI. V shed 6 bases and J shed 2 bases, with 17 bases lying between them. CDR3 sequence: CASRERWLEPYEQYV. The DNA of the CDR3 is TGTGCCAGCAGGGAACGGTGGCTAGAGCCCTACGAGCAGTACGTC.

This clone was seen a few times. V is TRBV19 and J is TRBJ2-2; 10 bases are a match to TRBD1. Trimming cost V 2 bases and J 4 bases; bases outside gene matches: 10. There are 18 residues in the CDR3. The germline V gene has CDR1 LNHDA and CDR2 SQIVND (reference sequence). The CDR3 nucleotides are TGTGCCAGTAGTATATATAGCCGGGGACAGGGGTCCACCGGGGAGCTGTTTTTT. Translation gives CASSIYSRGQGSTGELFF.

The CDR3 DNA reads TGTGCCAGCAGCTTGGGTGGCGGTAGCTCCTACGAGCAGTACGTC. It translates to CASSLGGGSSYEQYV. The chain is built from TRBV5-6 and TRBJ2-7, with D unresolved. The V end lost 0 bases, the J end lost 0 bases, and 10 bases lay between the germline ends. CDR3 size: 15 residues. Germline loops: CDR1 SGHDT, CDR2 YYEEEE.

The V and J genes are TRBV27 and TRBJ1-2; 9 bases fit TRBD1. The CDR3 runs to 17 residues. Germline CDR1 reads MNHEY; CDR2 reads SMNVEV (reference sequence). Losses at the gene ends were 5 bases for V and 4 bases for J; bases not matched to a gene: 14. CDR3 DNA: TGTGCCAGCAGTGTTACAGGGGGCGACCTTCTAGGCTATGGCTACACCTTC. Residues: CASSVTGGDLLGYGYTF.

This clone was seen a handful of times. The V gene is TRBV3-1 (or the pseudogene TRBV3-2), the J gene TRBJ2-7; D is ambiguous. Trimming cost V 4 bases and J 3 bases, with 13 bases left between them. CDR3 length: 14 amino acids. CDR1 is LGHDT and CDR2 is YNNKEL in the germline V gene (reference sequence). CDR3 sequence reads: CASSPSGRNYEQYV. The DNA for the CDR3 is TGTGCCAGCAGCCCGTCTGGCAGAAACTACGAGCAGTACGTC.

The rearrangement joins TRBV20-1 to TRBJ2-5, with D hard to call. The CDR3 contains 10 residues. V dropped 5 bases and J dropped 4 bases, with 5 bases sitting between them. Germline V gives CDR1 DFQATT, CDR2 SNEGSKA (reference sequence). The DNA of the CDR3 is TGCAGTGCTTACTTAGAGACCCAGTACTTC. It yields the protein CSAYLETQYF.

This rearrangement joins TRBV7-8 to TRBJ2-3, with D possibly matching TRBD2 (5 bases). The V end was cut by 3 bases, the J end by 3 bases, with 10 bases between. The germline V gene encodes CDR1 SGHVS and CDR2 FQNEAQ. The CDR3 extends over 14 amino acids. The CDR3 reads CASSLGVETDTQYF. DNA for the CDR3: TGTGCCAGCAGCTTGGGAGTCGAAACAGATACGCAGTATTTT.

The V gene is TRBV11-2, the J gene TRBJ2-4; possibly TRBD1 for D (6 bases). The CDR3 runs to 16 residues. Germline V gene sequence: CDR1 SGHAT, CDR2 FQNNGV. The V end was cut by 5 bases, the J end by 0 bases, with 14 bases between. CDR3 nucleotide sequence: TGTGCCAGCAGCCGAAACAGGGCGGCAGCCAAAAACATTCAGTACTTC. Translating it yields CASSRNRAAAKNIQYF. The full variable domain, completed using reference TRBV11-2 and TRBJ2-4, is EAGVAQSPRYKIIEKRQSVAFWCNPISGHATLYWYQQILGQGPKLLIQFQNNGVVDDSQLPKDRFSAERLKGVDSTLKIQPAKLEDSAVYLCASSRNRAAAKNIQYFGAGTRLSVL.

The chain employs TRBV24-1 and TRBJ2-5, with 15 bases identical to TRBD2. Germline V gene data show CDR1 as KGHDR and CDR2 as SFDVKD. The CDR3 loop spans 19 amino acids. Trimming removed 4 bases from V and 5 bases from J; junction bases left unmatched: 13. The CDR3 loop is CATSDFKRTSGRATETQYF. The CDR3 bases are TGTGCCACCAGTGACTTCAAGCGGACTAGCGGGAGGGCAACGGAGACCCAGTACTTC.

In this sample, this clone turned up a few times. The rearrangement uses TRBV14 and TRBJ2-1; 10 bases fit TRBD1. Germline CDR1 is SGHDN and CDR2 is FVKESK. Unmatched junction bases numbered 6, after V lost 8 bases and J lost 2 bases. The CDR3 totals 15 residues. The CDR3 DNA sequence: TGTGCCAGCCGCCGACAGGGGGCGACCTACAATGAGCAGTTCTTC. Translation gives CASRRQGATYNEQFF.

The chain is built from TRBV4-1 and TRBJ1-2; 8 nucleotides match TRBD1. CDR3 length: 14 amino acids. Trimming removed 1 base from V and 8 bases from J; junction bases left unmatched: 6. Germline V gene lookup returns CDR1 MGHRA and CDR2 YSYEKL. The chain's CDR3 is CASSQGTGIRGYTF. The CDR3 nucleotides read TGCGCCAGCAGCCAAGGGACAGGGATACGAGGCTACACCTTC.

This clone occurred a few times. The chain employs TRBV4-3 and TRBJ1-4; D gene uncertain. Per germline, CDR1 LGHNA and CDR2 YSLEER. This CDR3 has 14 residues. Trimming removed 0 bases at V and 7 bases at J, with 9 bases between. The CDR3 sequence is CASSQDVRVEKLFF. In DNA, the CDR3 is TGCGCCAGCAGCCAAGATGTGCGGGTTGAAAAACTGTTTTTT.

The J gene is TRBJ1-3, the V gene TRBV19; D gene unclear. V was trimmed by 3 bases and J by 2 bases, leaving 14 bases between them. This CDR3 is built from 16 residues. Germline CDR1 reads LNHDA; CDR2 reads SQIVND (reference sequence). CDR3 protein: CASSISPERAGNTIYF. CDR3 nucleotide sequence: TGTGCCAGTAGTATCTCCCCGGAGAGAGCTGGAAACACCATATATTTT.

V and J are TRBV19 and TRBJ2-7; TRBD2 agrees at 9 bases. V dropped 4 bases and J dropped 6; count of bases not matched to a gene: 7. This CDR3 has 14 amino acids. Germline CDR1 LNHDA, CDR2 SQIVND (reference sequence). The CDR3 coding sequence is TGTGCCAGTAGTAGGACAGCGGGAGGATCCGAGCAGTACGTC. It specifies CASSRTAGGSEQYV.

J is TRBJ1-6 and V is TRBV6-5; 8 bases map to TRBD1. Germline CDR1 MNHEY, CDR2 SVGAGI. The CDR3 has 15 residues. V was clipped by 2 bases and J by 8 bases; unmatched bases: 5. The CDR3, as DNA: TGTGCCAGCAGTTACCGCGACAGGGGAGATTCACCCCTCCACTTT. Translation gives CASSYRDRGDSPLHF.

In its sample, this clone was seen a few times. The rearrangement uses TRBV18 and TRBJ2-1, with 7 positions matching TRBD2. Unmatched junction bases numbered 8, after V lost 2 bases and J lost 4 bases. Germline V CDR1 and CDR2: KGHSH, LQKENI. CDR3 length: 16 amino acids. CDR3 nucleotides: TGTGCCAGCTCACCAGCTACTAGCGAGACTTACAATGAGCAGTTCTTC. It codes for CASSPATSETYNEQFF.

The chain is built from TRBV7-8 and TRBJ2-1, with TRBD2 matching 8 bases. J gave up 8 bases and V 5 bases, and 14 bases lay outside the gene matches. In germline, CDR1 is SGHVS, CDR2 FQNEAQ. The CDR3 extends over 16 amino acids. In DNA, the CDR3 is TGTGCCAGCAGCAGCCGCCCTGGCGGGAGGAGGGATGAGCAGTTCTTC. Translation gives CASSSRPGGRRDEQFF.

The V call is TRBV29-1, the J call TRBJ1-4, with a possible D match to TRBD1 (6 bases). The germline CDR1 and CDR2 sequences are SQVTM and ANQGSEA. The CDR3 consists of 14 residues. V lost 4 bases and J 4 bases, leaving 13 bases between the germline ends. CDR3 sequence (DNA): TGCAGCGTTGTGGAGACAGGCTATAATGAAAAACTGTTTTTT. This codes for CSVVETGYNEKLFF.

The CDR3 region has the DNA TGTGCCAGTAGTTCCCCCGGACACGCCGCTAACTATGGCTACACCTTC. This sequence encodes CASSSPGHAANYGYTF. The V gene is TRBV19, the J gene TRBJ1-2; maybe TRBD1 (5 bases). CDR1 and CDR2 (germline): LNHDA, SQIVND (reference sequence). Trimming pared 5 bases from V and 0 bases from J, leaving 16 bases between. The CDR3 is made up of 16 amino acids.

V is TRBV6-5 and J is TRBJ1-2, with a tentative D call TRBD1 (6 bases). Germline values: CDR1 MNHEY, CDR2 SVGAGI. Between the trimmed V and J ends, which lost 7 bases and 6 bases, there was a span of 18 bases. The CDR3 consists of 14 residues. The CDR3 DNA reads TGTGCCAGCACTACGGGGGGGGCACTCGATGGCTACACCTTC. This translates into CASTTGGALDGYTF.

V gene TRBV6-5 combines with J gene TRBJ1-4; D is undetermined. Trimming cost V 5 bases and J 2 bases, with 9 bases left between them. In germline, CDR1 is MNHEY, CDR2 SVGAGI. The CDR3 has 14 amino acids. The DNA of the CDR3 is TGTGCCAGCAGTAACTTGGAGACTAATGAAAAACTGTTTTTT. This codes for CASSNLETNEKLFF.

This clone was observed once. J is TRBJ2-1 and V is TRBV6-5; a weak D match, TRBD2 (7 bases). Between the trimmed V and J ends, which lost 5 bases and 4 bases, there was a span of 15 bases. Germline V gene sequence: CDR1 MNHEY, CDR2 SVGAGI. This CDR3 spans 15 amino acids. The CDR3 coding sequence is TGTGCCAGCAGTCAGGGGAGCGGGACTTACAATGAGCAGTTCTTC. It translates to CASSQGSGTYNEQFF.

V usage is TRBV6-2 or TRBV6-3 and J usage is TRBJ2-7, with 8 positions matching TRBD1. V shed 5 bases, J shed 0 bases, and the junction held 3 bases outside the gene matches. The CDR3 loop spans 14 amino acids. Germline CDR1 and CDR2: MNHEY and SVGEGT. The CDR3 region is CASSRTGSSYEQYV. CDR3 DNA sequence: TGTGCCAGCAGTAGGACAGGGAGCTCCTACGAGCAGTACGTC.

This clone was observed a single time. J is TRBJ1-2 and V is TRBV19; D is unresolved. The CDR3 contains 16 residues. Germline V gives CDR1 LNHDA, CDR2 SQIVND (reference sequence). The germline V and J ends were trimmed by 1 base and 5 bases, with 17 bases remaining between them. In DNA, the CDR3 is TGTGCCAGTAGTATAGGCGGAGGGTTCGCCGATTATGGCTACACCTTC. Protein: CASSIGGGFADYGYTF.

The chain combines TRBV21-1 with TRBJ2-7; TRBD1 is the table's D call, not checked against the DNA. TRBV21-1 counts as a pseudogene. This CDR3 is 16 amino acids long. The CDR3 region has the DNA TGTGCCAGCAGCAAAGCGCTTTCAGGGTCAAGAGACGAGCAGTACGTC. Protein: CASSKALSGSRDEQYV.

The chain employs TRBV5-4 and TRBJ2-1, with TRBD2 matching 12 bases. J was trimmed by 7 bases and V by 3 bases; bases with no gene match: 11. Germline-derived CDR1 and CDR2 are SGHNT and YYREEE (reference sequence). This CDR3 spans 17 amino acids. CDR3 amino acids: CASSSHPGTSGWNEQFF. In DNA form, the CDR3 reads TGTGCCAGCAGCTCCCACCCCGGGACTAGCGGGTGGAATGAGCAGTTCTTC.

This clone came up once. This sequence joins TRBV28 and TRBJ2-2, with 7 bases fitting TRBD2. The CDR3 length is 14 residues. The trim removed 8 bases at V and 8 bases at J, leaving 11 bases unmatched. Germline CDR1 and CDR2: MDHEN and SYDVKM. This CDR3 is CASGGLGRVGELFF. CDR3 nucleotide sequence: TGTGCCAGCGGTGGTCTAGGGAGGGTAGGGGAGCTGTTTTTT.